The clone carrying this TCR beta chain was recorded a few times. The CDR3 runs 13 residues. Germline lookup yields CDR1 SGDLS and CDR2 YYNGEE. The germline V and J ends were trimmed by 0 bases and 0 bases, with 3 bases remaining between them. Documented time point: cycle 4 day 1 (C4D1), after five to seven weeks of nivolumab. Exposure to brentuximab vedotin varied, and each patient had relapsed following autologous stem cell transplantation. Data came from immunoSEQ multiplex PCR; TCRdb stores just in-frame clones and leaves some out. The sample yields tens of thousands of clones, more than 75% seen once. This sample is drawn from a study of PD-1 blockade in classical Hodgkin lymphoma.

V gene TRBV9 combines with J gene TRBJ1-1, with D unclear. The source of this sequence is a human donor with classical Hodgkin lymphoma. The material sequenced was peripheral blood mononuclear cells (PBMCs), taken before the fourth cycle of nivolumab. As DNA, the CDR3 is TGTGCCAGCAGCGTAGGGATGAACACTGAAGCTTTCTTT. Translation gives CASSVGMNTEAFF.